Shown below are 28 T cell receptor beta chains from a single sample sequenced in a study of blood T cell repertoires in COVID-19. Sequencing was performed with immunoSEQ multiplex PCR; in TCRdb, only in-frame clones are kept and a portion is missing. The sample shows 100,000 to 150,000 clones, around 85% of them seen only once. The sequenced sample was peripheral blood. The receptors stem from a man aged 30-40 years with COVID-19, enrolled during active disease.

The chain has TRBV6-5 and TRBJ2-4; TRBD2 is a possible D gene (5 bases). CDR3 size: 16 residues. Germline lookup yields CDR1 MNHEY and CDR2 SVGAGI. Trimming cost V 2 bases and J 0 bases, with 11 bases left between them. This CDR3 is CASSYKLDLAKNIQYF. The CDR3 bases are TGTGCCAGCAGTTACAAACTAGACCTAGCCAAAAACATTCAGTACTTC.

The J gene is TRBJ1-2, the V gene TRBV25-1; no definite D call. V was shortened by 5 bases and J by 1 base, with 5 bases between the two germline ends. There are 12 residues in the CDR3. Germline-derived CDR1 and CDR2 are MGHDK and SYGVNS. CDR3 sequence reads: CASSPGNYGYTF. CDR3 nucleotides: TGTGCCAGCAGTCCGGGTAACTATGGCTACACCTTC.

CDR3 in DNA: TGCAGCGTTGTGACCGCAGGGTCCTACGAGCAGTACTTC. Amino acid sequence: CSVVTAGSYEQYF. The rearrangement uses TRBV29-1 and TRBJ2-7; weak D call: TRBD1 (5 bases). The CDR3 has 13 amino acids. The germline V gene encodes CDR1 SQVTM and CDR2 ANQGSEA. V lost 4 bases to trimming and J lost 1 base, with 11 bases between them.

V gene TRBV27 combines with J gene TRBJ2-1; a possible D gene is TRBD2 (7 bases). Deletions cut 4 bases from V and 7 bases from J, with 17 bases between. Germline lookup yields CDR1 MNHEY and CDR2 SMNVEV (reference sequence). The CDR3 contains 15 residues. CDR3 sequence reads: CASSSLGGGENEQFF. CDR3 in DNA: TGTGCCAGCAGTTCTCTGGGGGGGGGCGAGAATGAGCAGTTCTTC.

The V and J genes are TRBV30 and TRBJ2-7, with a weak D call TRBD2 (6 bases). The CDR3 contains 14 residues. Per germline, CDR1 GTSNPN and CDR2 SVGIG (reference sequence). V was pared by 1 base and J by 2 bases, with 12 bases between. CDR3 nucleotide sequence: TGTGCCTGGAGTGGGGGGACTGGTCCCTACGAGCAGTACTTC. It specifies CAWSGGTGPYEQYF.

The chain combines TRBV11-2 with TRBJ2-6; TRBD2 is a possible D gene (7 bases). CDR1 SGHAT and CDR2 FQNNGV come from the germline V gene. The ends were cut back, 2 bases at V and 0 bases at J, with 8 bases in the middle. CDR3 size: 16 residues. In nucleotides, the CDR3 is TGTGCCAGCAGCTTACGGGGGGCCTCTGGGGCCAACGTCCTGACTTTC. This gives the protein CASSLRGASGANVLTF. Drawing the rest from reference TRBV11-2 and TRBJ2-6, the complete variable domain is EAGVAQSPRYKIIEKRQSVAFWCNPISGHATLYWYQQILGQGPKLLIQFQNNGVVDDSQLPKDRFSAERLKGVDSTLKIQPAKLEDSAVYLCASSLRGASGANVLTFGAGSRLTVL.

V gene TRBV19 combines with J gene TRBJ1-4; D remains unclear. The V gene's germline CDR1 is LNHDA and CDR2 SQIVND (reference sequence). The CDR3 is 15 amino acids. The germline V and J ends were trimmed by 3 bases and 1 base, with 9 bases remaining between them. The DNA of the CDR3 is TGTGCCAGTAGTATCTCCTCAGGAACTAATGAAAAACTGTTTTTT. It yields the protein CASSISSGTNEKLFF.

The rearrangement uses TRBV4-1 and TRBJ2-7; 10 bases align to TRBD2. The CDR3 totals 18 residues. The ends lost 4 bases at V and 0 bases at J; junction bases unmatched: 12. Germline CDR1 is MGHRA and CDR2 is YSYEKL. DNA of the CDR3: TGCGCCAGCAGCCGGAATATGGGACTAGCGATTTCCTCCTACGAGCAGTACTTC. It translates to CASSRNMGLAISSYEQYF.

The chain is built from TRBV5-1 and TRBJ1-2, with a tentative D call TRBD1 (6 bases). Trimming took off 4 bases at V and 2 bases at J, with 9 bases between the two ends. CDR1 and CDR2 (germline): SGHRS, YFSETQ. This CDR3 spans 13 amino acids. The CDR3 sequence: CASSRTGNYGYTF. In DNA, the CDR3 is TGCGCCAGCAGCCGTACAGGGAACTATGGCTACACCTTC. Full variable domain (outside the CDR3, taken from reference TRBV5-1 and TRBJ1-2): KAGVTQTPRYLIKTRGQQVTLSCSPISGHRSVSWYQQTPGQGLQFLFEYFSETQRNKGNFPGRFSGRQFSNSRSEMNVSTLELGDSALYLCASSRTGNYGYTFGSGTRLTVV.

V gene TRBV21-1 combines with J gene TRBJ2-2; the D call of TRBD2 is as the table states it, not checked on the DNA. TRBV21-1 is assigned pseudogene status. This CDR3 is 19 amino acids long. The chain's CDR3 is CASSKVLAGENRNTGELFF. The CDR3 coding sequence is TGTGCCAGCAGCAAAGTCCTAGCGGGAGAAAATAGAAACACCGGGGAGCTGTTTTTT.

J is TRBJ1-6 and V is TRBV28; 10 bases align to TRBD1. This CDR3 spans 16 amino acids. Germline-derived CDR1 and CDR2 are MDHEN and SYDVKM. V lost 6 bases to trimming and J lost 7 bases; unmatched junction nucleotides: 9. CDR3: CASSYSRDRGNSPLHF. The CDR3 DNA reads as TGTGCCAGCAGCTACTCTCGGGACAGGGGAAATTCACCCCTCCACTTT.

This clone was seen more than once but under ten times. The chain recombines TRBV21-1 with TRBJ2-7; the D call of TRBD2 is as the table states it, not checked on the DNA. TRBV21-1 is annotated as a pseudogene. The CDR3 sequence is 15 residues long. The CDR3 sequence is CASMMRSGTSYEQYF. The CDR3 region has the DNA TGTGCCAGCATGATGCGGAGCGGGACCTCCTACGAGCAGTACTTC.

About this clone: At the DNA level, this CDR3 is encoded by other sequences in the same sample as well. This rearrangement joins TRBV5-6 to TRBJ2-5; TRBD2 is a possible D gene (6 bases). CDR1 and CDR2 from the germline V gene are SGHDT and YYEEEE. This CDR3 is built from 15 residues. The V and J ends lost 0 bases and 1 base respectively, with 10 bases between them. The chain's CDR3 is CASSLGGNPQETQYF. CDR3 coding DNA: TGTGCCAGCAGCTTGGGCGGGAACCCCCAAGAGACCCAGTACTTC. Complete variable domain (other parts from reference TRBV5-6 and TRBJ2-5): DAGVTQSPTHLIKTRGQQVTLRCSPKSGHDTVSWYQQALGQGPQFIFQYYEEEERQRGNFPDRFSGHQFPNYSSELNVNALLLGDSALYLCASSLGGNPQETQYFGPGTRLLVL.

The J gene is TRBJ2-7, the V gene TRBV19, with a weak D call TRBD1 (5 bases). The CDR3 runs 11 residues. CDR1 is LNHDA, CDR2 SQIVND, per germline (reference sequence). The germline V and J ends were trimmed by 10 bases and 2 bases, with 9 bases remaining between them. In DNA, the CDR3 is TGTGCCACTTCGACAGCCTACGAGCAGTACTTC. Residues: CATSTAYEQYF.

The CDR3 DNA is TGTGCCAGCACCCAGGACAGCTCCTCTGGAAACACCATATATTTT. This sequence encodes CASTQDSSSGNTIYF. The chain links TRBV28 to TRBJ1-3; the D gene is possibly TRBD1 (6 bases). The ends were cut back, 7 bases at V and 0 bases at J, with 13 bases in the middle. Germline CDR1 MDHEN, CDR2 SYDVKM. The CDR3 has 15 residues.

This chain links TRBV11-3 with TRBJ2-1; the match to TRBD1 covers 10 bases. V shed 0 bases, J shed 4 bases, and the junction held 6 bases outside the gene matches. Looked up from germline, CDR1 is SGHNT and CDR2 is YENEEA. This CDR3 comprises 17 residues. CDR3 coding DNA: TGTGCCAGCAGCTTAGATTCCGGACAGGGGGTATACAATGAGCAGTTCTTC. Translation: CASSLDSGQGVYNEQFF.

CDR3 residues: CASSRLSYNEQFF. The CDR3 region has the DNA TGTGCCAGCAGTCGACTTTCCTACAATGAGCAGTTCTTC. The V and J genes are TRBV6-5 and TRBJ2-1; D is unresolved. CDR1 is MNHEY, CDR2 SVGAGI, per germline. This CDR3 has 13 residues. With 5 bases removed from V and 1 base from J, the gap between germline ends came to 6 bases.

This clone was counted between two and nine times. The rearrangement uses TRBV5-1 and TRBJ1-6, with D possibly TRBD1 on 6 matching bases. CDR1 and CDR2 from the germline V gene are SGHRS and YFSETQ. V gave up 7 bases and J gave up 6 bases, with 23 bases separating them. The CDR3 has 17 amino acids. The CDR3 here is CASRNAAGDPPNSPLHF. CDR3 sequence (DNA): TGCGCCAGCCGAAATGCAGCAGGGGACCCTCCTAATTCACCCCTCCACTTT.

This clone appeared a few times. The chain is built from TRBV13 and TRBJ2-3; 11 nucleotides agree with TRBD2. Losses at the gene ends were 5 bases for V and 2 bases for J; bases not matched to a gene: 6. The CDR3 consists of 16 residues. Germline-derived CDR1 and CDR2 are PRHDT and FYEKMQ (reference sequence). The CDR3 DNA is TGTGCCAGCAGCCTGCGACTAGCGGGGACCACAGATACGCAGTATTTT. It codes for CASSLRLAGTTDTQYF.

The genes are TRBV18 and TRBJ1-1, with a possible D match to TRBD1 (5 bases). The V gene lost 2 bases and the J gene lost 8 bases, with 12 bases spanning the gap. The germline V gene encodes CDR1 KGHSH and CDR2 LQKENI. The CDR3 contains 13 residues. CDR3 in DNA: TGTGCCAGCTCACCAGAGACAGAGAACGAAGCTTTCTTT. The encoded protein is CASSPETENEAFF.

V is TRBV5-5 and J is TRBJ1-1; TRBD1 matches at 10 bases. Trimming cost V 3 bases and J 0 bases; bases outside gene matches: 5. Germline V CDR1 and CDR2: SGHKS, YYEKEE (reference sequence). CDR3 size: 16 residues. CDR3 sequence reads: CASSWGQGWLNTEAFF. CDR3 DNA: TGTGCCAGCAGCTGGGGACAGGGGTGGCTGAACACTGAAGCTTTCTTT.

The chain uses TRBV5-6 and TRBJ2-7; 11 bases are a match to TRBD1. This CDR3 has 14 residues. From germline, CDR1 is SGHDT and CDR2 YYEEEE. With V trimmed by 4 bases and J by 4 bases, 4 bases remained unmatched. CDR3 residues: CASSPGTGGYEQYF. As DNA, the CDR3 is TGTGCCAGCAGCCCCGGGACAGGGGGTTACGAGCAGTACTTC. Filled out from reference TRBV5-6 and TRBJ2-7, the complete variable domain reads DAGVTQSPTHLIKTRGQQVTLRCSPKSGHDTVSWYQQALGQGPQFIFQYYEEEERQRGNFPDRFSGHQFPNYSSELNVNALLLGDSALYLCASSPGTGGYEQYFGPGTRLTVT.

This chain connects TRBV12-3 or TRBV12-4 to TRBJ2-1; D not resolved. The CDR3 totals 10 residues. Trimming pared 4 bases from V and 10 bases from J, leaving 5 bases between. The CDR3 reads CASSSGEQFF. The DNA for the CDR3 is TGTGCCAGCAGTTCCGGGGAGCAGTTCTTC.

This chain joins TRBV27 and TRBJ2-5; 7 nucleotides line up with TRBD2. Germline assignment: CDR1 MNHEY and CDR2 SMNVEV (reference sequence). The CDR3 has 14 amino acids. V shed 4 bases and J 5 bases; nucleotides not matched to a gene: 7. In nucleotides, the CDR3 is TGTGCCAGCAGTTGGGCGGGAGTTCGGGAGACCCAGTACTTC. Translated: CASSWAGVRETQYF.

The chain recombines TRBV6-4 with TRBJ2-6; D might be TRBD2 (5 bases). Germline assignment: CDR1 MRHNA and CDR2 SNTAGT. V was shortened by 0 bases and J by 13 bases, with 7 bases between the two germline ends. The CDR3 loop spans 12 amino acids. This CDR3 is CASSDSPGVLTF. The CDR3 DNA follows: TGTGCCAGCAGTGACTCCCCGGGAGTCCTGACTTTC.

The chain uses TRBV19 and TRBJ2-1; a weak D match, TRBD1 (6 bases). CDR1 and CDR2 (germline): LNHDA, SQIVND (reference sequence). The germline V and J ends were trimmed by 6 bases and 8 bases, with 17 bases remaining between them. The CDR3 spans 14 residues. CDR3 sequence: CASSHLTGSYEQFF. The CDR3 nucleotides read TGTGCCAGTAGCCATCTTACAGGGTCTTATGAGCAGTTCTTC.

This rearrangement joins TRBV4-1 to TRBJ1-3; no clear D. The CDR3 totals 16 residues. Trimming left V 0 bases short and J 2 bases short, with 11 bases between. From germline, CDR1 is MGHRA and CDR2 YSYEKL. The CDR3 DNA sequence: TGCGCCAGCAGCCAAGAACCTCAGGAACCTGGAAACACCATATATTTT. Translation: CASSQEPQEPGNTIYF.

This chain joins TRBV23-1 and TRBJ1-2, with TRBD1 as a possible D gene (5 bases). TRBV23-1 is marked as an open reading frame, function uncertain. The CDR3 totals 18 residues. Trimming cost V 2 bases and J 3 bases, with 22 bases left between them. The CDR3 region has the DNA TGCGCCAGCAGTCAAATTCCCCCCGGGGGGAAGCACTACTATGGCTACACCTTC. Its translation: CASSQIPPGGKHYYGYTF.